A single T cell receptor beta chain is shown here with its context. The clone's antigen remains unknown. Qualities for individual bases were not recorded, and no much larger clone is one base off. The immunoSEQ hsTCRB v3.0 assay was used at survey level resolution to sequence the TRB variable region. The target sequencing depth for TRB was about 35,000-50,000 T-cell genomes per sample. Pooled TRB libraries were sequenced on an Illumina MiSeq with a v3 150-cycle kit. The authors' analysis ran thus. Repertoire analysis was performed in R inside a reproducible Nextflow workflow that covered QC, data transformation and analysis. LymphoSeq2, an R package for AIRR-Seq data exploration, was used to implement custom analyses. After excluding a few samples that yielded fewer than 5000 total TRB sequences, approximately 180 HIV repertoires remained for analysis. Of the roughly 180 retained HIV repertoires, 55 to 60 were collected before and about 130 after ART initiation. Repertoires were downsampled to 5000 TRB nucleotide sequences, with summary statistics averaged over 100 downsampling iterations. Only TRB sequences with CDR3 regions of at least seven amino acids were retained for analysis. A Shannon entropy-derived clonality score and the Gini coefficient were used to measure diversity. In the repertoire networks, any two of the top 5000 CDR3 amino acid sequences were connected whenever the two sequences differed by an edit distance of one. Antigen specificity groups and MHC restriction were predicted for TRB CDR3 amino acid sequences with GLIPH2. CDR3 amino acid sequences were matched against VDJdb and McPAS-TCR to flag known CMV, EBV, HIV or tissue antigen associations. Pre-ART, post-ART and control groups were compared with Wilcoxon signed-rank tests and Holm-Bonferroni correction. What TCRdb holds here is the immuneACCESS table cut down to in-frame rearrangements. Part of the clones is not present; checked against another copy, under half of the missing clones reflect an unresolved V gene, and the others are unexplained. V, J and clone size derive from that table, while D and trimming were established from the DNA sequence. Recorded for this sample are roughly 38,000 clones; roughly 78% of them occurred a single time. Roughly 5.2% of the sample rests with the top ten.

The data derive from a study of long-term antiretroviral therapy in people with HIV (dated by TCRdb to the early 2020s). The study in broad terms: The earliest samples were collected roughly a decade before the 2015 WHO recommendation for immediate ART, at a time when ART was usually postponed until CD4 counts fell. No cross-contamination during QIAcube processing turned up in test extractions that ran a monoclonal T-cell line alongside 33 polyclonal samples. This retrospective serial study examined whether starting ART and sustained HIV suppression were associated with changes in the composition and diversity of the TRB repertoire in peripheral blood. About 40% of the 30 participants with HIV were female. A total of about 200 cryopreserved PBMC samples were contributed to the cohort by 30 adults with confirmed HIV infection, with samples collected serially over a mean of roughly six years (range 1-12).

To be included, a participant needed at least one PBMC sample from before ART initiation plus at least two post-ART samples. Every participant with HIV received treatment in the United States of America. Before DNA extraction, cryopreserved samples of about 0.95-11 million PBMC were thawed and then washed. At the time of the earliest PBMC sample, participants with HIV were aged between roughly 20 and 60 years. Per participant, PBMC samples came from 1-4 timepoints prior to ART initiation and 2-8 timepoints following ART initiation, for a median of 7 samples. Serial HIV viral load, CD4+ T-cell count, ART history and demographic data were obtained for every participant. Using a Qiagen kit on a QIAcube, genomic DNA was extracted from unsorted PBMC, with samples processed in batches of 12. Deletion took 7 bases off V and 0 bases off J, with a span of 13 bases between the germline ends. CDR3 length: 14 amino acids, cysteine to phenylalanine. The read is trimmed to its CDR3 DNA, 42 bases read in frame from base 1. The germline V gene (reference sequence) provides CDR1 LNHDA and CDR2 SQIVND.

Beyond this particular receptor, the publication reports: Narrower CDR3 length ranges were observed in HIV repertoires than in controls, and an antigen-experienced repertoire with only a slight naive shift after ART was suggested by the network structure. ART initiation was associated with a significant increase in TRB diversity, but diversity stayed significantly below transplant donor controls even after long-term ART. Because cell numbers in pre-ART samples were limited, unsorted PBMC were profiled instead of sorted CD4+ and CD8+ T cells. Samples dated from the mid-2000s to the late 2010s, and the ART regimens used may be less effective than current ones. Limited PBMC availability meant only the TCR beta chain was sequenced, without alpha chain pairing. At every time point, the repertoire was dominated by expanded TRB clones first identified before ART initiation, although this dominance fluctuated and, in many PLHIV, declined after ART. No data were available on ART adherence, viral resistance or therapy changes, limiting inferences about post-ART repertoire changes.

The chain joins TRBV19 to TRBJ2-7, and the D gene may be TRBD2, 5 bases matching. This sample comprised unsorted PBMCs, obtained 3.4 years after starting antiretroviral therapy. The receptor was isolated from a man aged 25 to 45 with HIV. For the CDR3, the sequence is CASNPGLSSYEQYF. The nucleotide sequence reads TGTGCCAGTAATCCGGGGTTAAGCTCCTACGAGCAGTACTTC.